This T cell receptor (beta chain) emerged from a study of CD8 T cells in ankylosing spondylitis. This clonotype was seen more than once but under ten times. The target antigen is unknown. Findings and caveats of the study: In the blood and synovial fluid of reactive arthritis, some motif variants had been previously reported. The disease-linked clones had a CD8+ phenotype and low blood frequencies. A TCR beta motif of roughly eight highly homologous variants seemed to mark ankylosing spondylitis blood. Clones tied to disease were said to be significantly enriched in matched ankylosing spondylitis synovial fluid.

Scientists made TCR beta libraries using quantitative 5'-RACE with molecular barcodes. Using its own MiXCR run on the 5' RACE reads, TCRdb lists one record per CDR3 protein. The table records fewer than 650,000 distinct CDR3 sequences, about 12% of them present only once. The specimen sequenced was blood, either unsorted or a sorted T cell fraction (not recorded which). The clonotype was recovered from a male donor with ankylosing spondylitis.

CDR3 residues: CASRIHANTGELFF. CDR3 nucleotide sequence: TGTGCCAGCAGGATACACGCGAACACCGGGGAGCTGTTTTTT. The chain uses TRBV6-1 and TRBJ2-2; unclear D gene. Trimming pared 6 bases from V and 0 bases from J, leaving 8 bases between. CDR3 size: 14 residues. Germline assignment: CDR1 MNHNS and CDR2 SASEGT.